This T cell receptor (beta chain) was identified during a study of Graves' ophthalmopathy and Graves' hyperthyroidism. Study-wide context: Sampling took place at initial diagnosis, with peripheral blood obtained before any treatment.

This clonotype was observed many times. RNA served as the template for amplifying TCR beta CDR3 regions. First-round RT-PCR with HTBI primers preceded a second-round multiplex PCR. Using its own MiXCR run on the multiplex PCR reads, TCRdb lists one record per CDR3 protein. The data show hundreds of thousands of distinct CDR3 sequences, about a fifth seen once. The TCR originated in a woman aged 18-29 years with stable Graves' hyperthyroidism. Some clones in this sample may be carry-over from other donors' samples. The sequenced sample was peripheral blood.

CDR3 nucleotides: TGTGCCAGCAGAGACAGTTTCGGCCCCAACACCATATATTTT. Translating it yields CASRDSFGPNTIYF. The J gene is TRBJ1-3, the V gene TRBV6-1, with D tentatively TRBD1 (5 bases). V was clipped by 6 bases and J by 7 bases, with 16 bases between them. Germline-derived CDR1 and CDR2 are MNHNS and SASEGT. The CDR3 covers 14 residues.